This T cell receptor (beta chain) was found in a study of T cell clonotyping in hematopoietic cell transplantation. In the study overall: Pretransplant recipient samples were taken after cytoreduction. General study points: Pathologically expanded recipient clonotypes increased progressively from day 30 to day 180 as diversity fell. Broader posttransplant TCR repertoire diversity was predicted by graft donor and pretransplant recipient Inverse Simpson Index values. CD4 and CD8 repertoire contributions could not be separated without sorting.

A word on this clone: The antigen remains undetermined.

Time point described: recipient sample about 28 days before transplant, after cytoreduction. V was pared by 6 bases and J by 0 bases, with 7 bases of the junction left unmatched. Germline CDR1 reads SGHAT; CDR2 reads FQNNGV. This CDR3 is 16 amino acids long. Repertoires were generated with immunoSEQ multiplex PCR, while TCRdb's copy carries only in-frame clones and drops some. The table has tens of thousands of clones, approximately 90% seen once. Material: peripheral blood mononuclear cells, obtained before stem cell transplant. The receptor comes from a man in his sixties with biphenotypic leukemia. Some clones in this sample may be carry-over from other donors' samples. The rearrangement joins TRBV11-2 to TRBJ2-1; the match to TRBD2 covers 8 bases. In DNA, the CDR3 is TGTGCCAGCAGAAGGGGACTAGAAGGCTCCTACAATGAGCAGTTCTTC. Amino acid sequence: CASRRGLEGSYNEQFF.